This T cell receptor (beta chain) was retrieved from a study of T cells in Graves' hyperthyroidism and ophthalmopathy. Patients aged 18 to 65 had newly diagnosed hyperthyroidism lasting under 2 months. Uncontrolled infection, other autoimmune disease, pregnancy or lactation excluded patients. In this sample, this clonotype turned up many times. Its antigen is not known. V was clipped by 3 bases and J by 5 bases; unmatched bases: 7. The V gene's germline CDR1 is SEHNR and CDR2 FQNEAQ (reference sequence). This CDR3 has 16 amino acids. Amplified TCR beta CDR3 regions came from RNA transcripts. The HTBI primer set drove a first-round RT-PCR of the TCR CDR3. TCRdb reprocessed the multiplex PCR reads via MiXCR and lists one record per CDR3 protein. The sample consists of 80,000 to 100,000 distinct CDR3 sequences, approximately 42% of them appearing once. Findings and limits, study-wide: The majority of expanded thyroid clonotypes above 0.001 also appeared in blood. The model anticipated ophthalmopathy a median about 7.1 months pre-onset.

The TCR was taken from a woman aged 30 to 39 with Graves' hyperthyroidism. The chain employs TRBV7-9 and TRBJ2-7, with TRBD2 matching over 13 bases. The material sequenced was peripheral blood or thyroid tissue (not recorded which). In DNA form, the CDR3 reads TGTGCCAGCAGCTTCCCGACTAGCGGGAGGCCCAACGAGCAGTACTTC. Translating it yields CASSFPTSGRPNEQYF.